Each of the 29 T cell receptor beta chains below was sequenced from the same sample in a study of blood T cells in healthy people across ages. Sample-barcoded 5' priming and a J-beta primer mix drove a second PCR of 7 to 11 cycles. TCRdb redid the calling of the 5' RACE reads with MiXCR, one entry per CDR3 protein. The table has 1.5 million to 2 million distinct CDR3 sequences, 39% seen once. The sequenced sample was blood. These TCRs come from a human donor in good health.

The chain joins TRBV18 to TRBJ1-2, with no clear D. CDR3 length: 16 amino acids. V lost 3 bases, J lost 3 bases, and 17 bases lay in between. In germline, CDR1 is KGHSH, CDR2 LQKENI. CDR3 region: CASSPYGGSGDYGYTF. The CDR3, as DNA: TGTGCCAGCTCACCTTACGGAGGGAGCGGTGACTATGGCTACACCTTC.

This clonotype has only one observation. The chain uses TRBV7-6 and TRBJ1-6; D gene ambiguous. V gave up 6 bases and J gave up 6 bases, with 15 bases separating them. The CDR3 extends over 15 amino acids. Germline CDR1 is SGHVS and CDR2 is FNYEAQ. Here the CDR3 reads CASSSRRLPNSPLHF. CDR3 DNA: TGTGCCAGCAGTTCTCGGAGGCTACCTAATTCACCCCTCCACTTT.

A note on this clonotype: Germline and junction disagree at one end, which may indicate a read error. The rearrangement joins TRBV7-6 to TRBJ2-7; no clear D gene. CDR1 is SGHVS, CDR2 FNYEAQ, per germline. CDR3 length equals 11 residues. CDR3 in DNA: TGTACCAGCAGCACCTCAAACGAGCAGTACTTC. Its translation: CTSSTSNEQYF. The full variable domain, rest sourced from reference TRBV7-6 and TRBJ2-7, is GAGVSQSPRYKVTKRGQDVALRCDPISGHVSLYWYRQALGQGPEFLTYFNYEAQQDKSGLPNDRFSAERPEGSISTLTIQRTEQRDSAMYRCTSSTSNEQYFGPGTRLTVT.

V is TRBV7-6 and J is TRBJ2-7; possible D gene TRBD2, 7 bases. This CDR3 spans 14 amino acids. Between the trimmed V and J ends, which lost 5 bases and 4 bases, there was a span of 15 bases. The germline V gene encodes CDR1 SGHVS and CDR2 FNYEAQ. The CDR3 protein is CASSPGEGGYEQYF. Here the CDR3 DNA reads TGTGCCAGCAGCCCAGGGGAGGGGGGGTACGAGCAGTACTTC.

The gene calls are TRBV29-1 and TRBJ1-5; 9 positions agree with TRBD1. Looked up from germline, CDR1 is SQVTM and CDR2 is ANQGSEA. Trimming at V came to 4 bases and at J to 5 bases, leaving 3 bases not matched to a gene. This CDR3 contains 13 residues. DNA of the CDR3: TGCAGCGTTGGTCGGACAGGGGATCAGCCCCAGCATTTT. It yields the protein CSVGRTGDQPQHF.

About this clonotype: A much larger clone lies a single base off, so this may be a read error. This chain joins TRBV12-3 or TRBV12-4 and TRBJ1-2, with D hard to call. The CDR3 is 12 residues long. The CDR3 nucleotides are TGTGCCGGCAGTAACCTAGGGATGGGCTACACCTTC. Amino acids: CAGSNLGMGYTF.

The sample holds a few counts of this clonotype. V usage is TRBV7-2 and J usage is TRBJ2-2; no definite D call. CDR1 is SGHTA, CDR2 FQGNSA, per germline. V shed 4 bases and J shed 4 bases, with 7 bases lying between them. The CDR3 runs 13 residues. CDR3 region: CASSSKLTGELFF. DNA of the CDR3: TGTGCCAGCAGCTCGAAACTCACCGGGGAGCTGTTTTTT.

The V gene is TRBV20-1, the J gene TRBJ1-1; tentative D call: TRBD1 (5 bases). Germline V gene sequence: CDR1 DFQATT, CDR2 SNEGSKA (reference sequence). The CDR3 runs to 13 residues. V was pared by 4 bases and J by 5 bases, with 14 bases between. The CDR3 sequence: CSAKGQGWTEAFF. The DNA for the CDR3 is TGCAGTGCTAAAGGGCAGGGATGGACTGAAGCTTTCTTT.

The rearrangement links TRBV7-9 to TRBJ2-1; 10 positions agree with TRBD2. The CDR3 extends over 18 amino acids. Germline lookup yields CDR1 SEHNR and CDR2 FQNEAQ (reference sequence). After removal of 1 base from V and 2 bases from J, the junction contained 8 bases not matched to a gene. CDR3 nucleotides: TGTGCCAGCAGCTTAGGGGGGAGCGGGGGGGATGCCTACAATGAGCAGTTCTTC. This encodes CASSLGGSGGDAYNEQFF.

The chain links TRBV20-1 to TRBJ2-7, with TRBD1 identical over 11 bases. V lost 6 bases, J lost 2 bases, and 3 bases stayed unmatched. The CDR3 covers 13 residues. CDR1 DFQATT and CDR2 SNEGSKA come from the germline V gene (reference sequence). CDR3 DNA sequence: TGCAGTGCCCAGGGACAGGGGGCCTACGAGCAGTACTTC. Translating gives CSAQGQGAYEQYF.

The genes are TRBV6-2 or TRBV6-3 and TRBJ2-1; D call uncertain. The length of the CDR3 is 12 residues. V was trimmed by 5 bases and J by 8 bases, leaving 10 bases between them. The germline V gene encodes CDR1 MNHEY and CDR2 SVGEGT. The CDR3 bases are TGTGCCAGCAGTCGAGAAGGCCATGAGCAGTTCTTC. It yields the protein CASSREGHEQFF.

This clonotype was counted only a few times. CDR3 region: CAISSSVGENSPLHF. CDR3 sequence (DNA): TGTGCCATCAGTTCCTCGGTAGGGGAAAATTCACCCCTCCACTTT. The chain combines TRBV10-3 with TRBJ1-6; perhaps TRBD1 as D (5 bases). Deletions cut 5 bases from V and 7 bases from J, with 15 bases between. The V gene's germline CDR1 is ENHRY and CDR2 SYGVKD. CDR3 length equals 15 residues.

This clonotype was seen more than once but under ten times. The chain is built from TRBV7-2 and TRBJ2-3; 8 nucleotides align to TRBD2. The germline V gene has CDR1 SGHTA and CDR2 FQGNSA. After removal of 5 bases from V and 4 bases from J, the junction contained 5 bases not matched to a gene. The CDR3 totals 14 residues. CDR3 protein: CASSIGTRADTQYF. CDR3 DNA sequence: TGTGCCAGCAGCATCGGGACTAGGGCAGATACGCAGTATTTT.

The V gene is TRBV9, the J gene TRBJ2-5; 12 positions match TRBD2. V was clipped by 5 bases and J by 5 bases; unmatched bases: 10. Germline CDR1 is SGDLS and CDR2 is YYNGEE. CDR3 size: 16 residues. CDR3 loop: CASSGNGLAGMETQYF. In DNA, the CDR3 is TGTGCCAGCAGTGGTAACGGACTAGCGGGGATGGAGACCCAGTACTTC.

There are a few counts of this clonotype. The V gene is TRBV7-2, the J gene TRBJ1-2, with 7 bases aligning to TRBD1. The V and J ends lost 10 bases and 6 bases, in that order; junction bases with no gene match: 17. This CDR3 is 15 amino acids long. In germline, CDR1 is SGHTA, CDR2 FQGNSA. In DNA form, the CDR3 reads TGTGCCACAGGGGGAACCGAAGGGGGGCGGAATGGCTACACCTTC. Translated: CATGGTEGGRNGYTF. The entire variable domain, with the rest obtained from reference TRBV7-2 and TRBJ1-2, is as follows: GAGVSQSPSNKVTEKGKDVELRCDPISGHTALYWYRQSLGQGLEFLIYFQGNSAPDKSGLPSDRFSAERTGGSVSTLTIQRTQQEDSAVYLCATGGTEGGRNGYTFGSGTRLTVV.

The chain links TRBV9 to TRBJ2-1; 8 bases are shared with TRBD2. The germline gives CDR1 SGDLS, CDR2 YYNGEE. J lost 9 bases, V lost 0 bases, and 17 bases had no gene match. The CDR3 is 18 residues long. The CDR3: CASSVDPPFLRGAGEQFF. The CDR3 DNA reads TGTGCCAGCAGCGTAGACCCTCCTTTTTTGCGGGGGGCAGGTGAGCAGTTCTTC.

This chain uses TRBV29-1 with TRBJ2-4; a possible D gene is TRBD1 (6 bases). The CDR3 is 14 amino acids. CDR1 SQVTM and CDR2 ANQGSEA come from the germline V gene. The CDR3 bases are TGCGGCGCAAAACAGGGTTTTACGACAAACATTCAGTACTTC. Its protein product is CGAKQGFTTNIQYF.

This chain joins TRBV29-1 and TRBJ1-1; D remains ambiguous. Germline values: CDR1 SQVTM, CDR2 ANQGSEA. Trimming took off 5 bases at V and 0 bases at J, with 13 bases between the two ends. This CDR3 comprises 14 residues. The CDR3 reads CSVRLMELNTEAFF. As DNA, the CDR3 is TGCAGCGTTCGACTAATGGAGTTGAACACTGAAGCTTTCTTT.

The chain combines TRBV28 with TRBJ1-1; D remains ambiguous. V shed 6 bases and J shed 0 bases, with 11 bases lying between them. The CDR3 consists of 14 residues. Germline CDR1 and CDR2: MDHEN and SYDVKM. The CDR3 nucleotides are TGTGCCAGCAGGTTGAGGCAGCTGAACACTGAAGCTTTCTTT. This codes for CASRLRQLNTEAFF.

The chain employs TRBV20-1 and TRBJ1-2, with D unclear. Trimming pared 6 bases from V and 13 bases from J, leaving 21 bases between. Germline CDR1 and CDR2: DFQATT and SNEGSKA (reference sequence). The CDR3 has 12 amino acids. CDR3 DNA: TGCAGTGCCCCTCTGGGCGGGCTAGTGGCCACCTTC. Encoded protein: CSAPLGGLVATF.

This clonotype has a handful of counts. This chain connects TRBV5-1 to TRBJ2-3, with a tentative D call TRBD1 (5 bases). This CDR3 comprises 16 residues. V was shortened by 6 bases and J by 0 bases, with 17 bases between the two germline ends. The germline V gene has CDR1 SGHRS and CDR2 YFSETQ. The CDR3 nucleotides read TGCGCCAGCAATGGGTTAGGGGCCGACAGCACAGATACGCAGTATTTT. Encoded protein: CASNGLGADSTDTQYF.

V is TRBV20-1 and J is TRBJ2-5; either TRBD1 or TRBD2 may supply D (5 bases each). This CDR3 has 16 residues. V gave up 6 bases and J gave up 1 base, with 21 bases separating them. Germline V gene data show CDR1 as DFQATT and CDR2 as SNEGSKA (reference sequence). As DNA, the CDR3 is TGCAGTGCCAGACCCCCCTCGGGACCTCGCCAAGAGACCCAGTACTTC. This gives the protein CSARPPSGPRQETQYF.

This clonotype was observed a few times. This chain connects TRBV12-3 or TRBV12-4 to TRBJ1-5; maybe TRBD1 (5 bases). V was pared by 3 bases and J by 5 bases, with 11 bases between. The CDR3 has 14 amino acids. The CDR3 is CASSFGGLHQPQHF. As DNA, the CDR3 is TGTGCCAGCAGTTTTGGGGGGTTACATCAGCCCCAGCATTTT.

The chain couples TRBV10-3 to TRBJ2-5; 14 positions agree with TRBD2. Trimming removed 9 bases from V and 1 base from J; junction bases left unmatched: 7. The CDR3 spans 16 residues. CDR1 is ENHRY, CDR2 SYGVKD, per germline. The CDR3 coding sequence is TGTGCCATTGGGACTAGCGGGGGTCGCTTCCAAGAGACCCAGTACTTC. Its protein product is CAIGTSGGRFQETQYF.

This clonotype was counted a few times. The chain is built from TRBV7-2 and TRBJ1-5, with D unresolved. V was cut by 7 bases and J by 2 bases, with 9 bases left in between. CDR3 size: 13 residues. Germline CDR1 is SGHTA and CDR2 is FQGNSA. The CDR3, as DNA: TGTGCCAGCACCTCTTGGGGCAATCAGCCCCAGCATTTT. Its protein product is CASTSWGNQPQHF.

In this sample, this clonotype turned up a few times. This rearrangement joins TRBV20-1 to TRBJ2-5, with D unclear. Germline CDR1 reads DFQATT; CDR2 reads SNEGSKA (reference sequence). With 6 bases removed from V and 1 base from J, the gap between germline ends came to 9 bases. The CDR3 runs 12 residues. The CDR3 DNA is TGCAGTGCCCCTGCGGTCCAAGAGACCCAGTACTTC. Its translation: CSAPAVQETQYF.

This clonotype appeared a few times. This sequence joins TRBV27 and TRBJ2-1; maybe TRBD2 (6 bases). The CDR3 extends over 18 amino acids. Trimming pared 1 base from V and 0 bases from J, leaving 16 bases between. Germline V gene data show CDR1 as MNHEY and CDR2 as SMNVEV (reference sequence). The CDR3 region has the DNA TGTGCCAGCAGTTTATATTCGGGAGCAAGGAGCTCCTACAATGAGCAGTTCTTC. As protein: CASSLYSGARSSYNEQFF.

This clonotype was recorded a few times. The chain links TRBV12-3 or TRBV12-4 to TRBJ2-5, with 10 bases aligning to TRBD1. Unmatched junction bases numbered 15, after V lost 6 bases and J lost 5 bases. The CDR3 runs 17 residues. The CDR3 DNA reads TGTGCCAGCAGCAAGACAGGGGGCGCGATCCACGGCGAGACCCAGTACTTC. This encodes CASSKTGGAIHGETQYF.

This clonotype was seen more than once but under ten times. The gene calls are TRBV7-3 and TRBJ2-7; D is uncertain. The V gene's germline CDR1 is SGHTA and CDR2 FQGTGA. CDR3 size: 13 residues. V lost 5 bases and J 7 bases, leaving 15 bases between the germline ends. CDR3 nucleotide sequence: TGTGCCAGCAGCCCTACCCCTGGGGTGGAGCAGTACTTC. Its protein is CASSPTPGVEQYF.